The T cell receptor (beta chain) under discussion was sequenced for a study of blood T cells in healthy people across ages. General observations from the study: Because sorting was not performed, PBMCs prevented conclusive naive versus antigen-experienced comparison.

Through a sample-barcoded 5' primer and a J-beta primer mix, a second PCR was run for about 6 to 11 cycles. Each cDNA molecule carried a tag from a template-switch adaptor that contained 12 random nucleotides. TCRdb redid the calling of the 5' RACE reads with MiXCR, one entry per CDR3 protein. The repertoire holds hundreds of thousands of distinct CDR3 sequences, with roughly three fifths as singletons. This clonotype was counted only a few times. Antigen: not known. Per germline, CDR1 SGHRS and CDR2 YFSETQ. The CDR3 extends over 16 amino acids. The J segment lost 2 bases and the V segment lost 4 bases, leaving 7 bases of the junction unmatched.

V usage is TRBV5-1 and J usage is TRBJ2-2; 8 nucleotides align to TRBD2. Sequencing was performed on blood. This sequence originates from a man aged 60-69 years in good health. The CDR3 spells CASSPDSGANTGELFF. The CDR3 DNA reads as TGCGCCAGCAGCCCAGATAGCGGGGCAAACACCGGGGAGCTGTTTTTT.